This T cell receptor (beta chain) came from a study of blood T cell repertoires in COVID-19. The CDR3 sequence is 18 residues long. TCRdb's table, derived via immunoSEQ multiplex PCR, lists solely in-frame clones and lacks some. Among 150,000 to 200,000 clones, around 87% were seen once, and the ten largest hold around 7%. The rearrangement uses TRBV12-2 and TRBJ1-5. TRBV12-2 is a recognized pseudogene. The sample was PBMCs or T cells enriched from blood (not recorded which). This sequence was found in a woman aged 45-65 years who had recovered from COVID-19. CDR3 loop: CASRLAFEPGRINQPQHF. DNA for the CDR3: TGTGCAAGTCGCTTAGCCTTCGAGCCGGGGAGGATTAATCAGCCCCAGCATTTT.